Each of the 3 T cell receptor delta chains below was sequenced from the same sample in a study of gamma-delta chains in newborns, infants, children. TCRdb re-called clones from the reads via CATT. This sample has 13,000 to 15,000 delta-chain clones, with around 7% found just once. Material: blood. These receptor sequences come from a child who was a newborn, infant or young child, either healthy, febrile or measles-vaccinated (not recorded which).

V is TRDV2 and J is TRDJ1, with 13 bases matching TRDD3. J gave up 4 bases and V 3 bases, and 13 bases lay outside the gene matches. The germline V gene encodes CDR1 GEAIGNYY and CDR2 EKD. The CDR3 extends over 18 amino acids. This CDR3 is CACDPVGLGDTRGDKLIF. The CDR3 bases are TGTGCCTGTGACCCTGTGGGACTGGGGGATACGCGAGGCGATAAACTCATCTTT.

This clone occurred a few times. The V gene is TRDV2, the J gene TRDJ2; 12 bases match TRDD3. The CDR3 consists of 18 residues. Unmatched junction bases numbered 12, after V lost 2 bases and J lost 6 bases. Germline CDR1 and CDR2: GEAIGNYY and EKD. CDR3 loop: CACDILGDTFSSAAQLFF. The CDR3 nucleotides are TGTGCCTGTGACATACTGGGGGATACCTTCTCGTCGGCAGCACAACTCTTCTTT.

As for this clone: Mismatch with germline at one junction end may stem from a read error. J is TRDJ3 and V is TRDV2; 10 bases match TRDD3. CDR3 length: 18 residues. CDR1 and CDR2 (germline): GEAIGNYY, EKD. The CDR3 DNA is TGTGCCTGTGACCCGATTACTGGGGGATCCTGGGACACCCGACAGACGTTTTTC. It encodes CACDPITGGSWDTRQTFF.